Listed here are 26 T cell receptor beta chains from one sample, sequenced in a study of OX40 agonist ivuxolimab in advanced cancers. Method: immunoSEQ multiplex PCR; TCRdb's copy keeps in-frame clones and lacks some. This table holds around 64,000 clones, over 65% found once. This material consisted of CD4+ or CD8+ T cells sorted from blood, taken in a trial of the OX40 agonist ivuxolimab. These receptors all come from an adult with an advanced solid tumor such as melanoma, head and neck, liver or kidney cancer.

The J gene is TRBJ2-1, the V gene TRBV11-3; D is unclear. This CDR3 has 14 amino acids. The V gene's germline CDR1 is SGHNT and CDR2 YENEEA. V lost 1 base and J 9 bases, leaving 13 bases between the germline ends. CDR3 in DNA: TGTGCCAGCAGCTTAGGAGGTGGGGTGGGTGAGCAGTTCTTC. Translation: CASSLGGGVGEQFF.

The rearrangement links TRBV12-5 to TRBJ2-5; no clear D gene. The V end was cut by 6 bases, the J end by 3 bases, with 8 bases between. Germline V CDR1 and CDR2: LGHNT, FRNRAP. There are 12 residues in the CDR3. CDR3 residues: CASGDQKETQYF. DNA for the CDR3: TGTGCTAGTGGCGACCAGAAAGAGACCCAGTACTTC. The full variable domain, rest sourced from reference TRBV12-5 and TRBJ2-5, is DARVTQTPRHKVTEMGQEVTMRCQPILGHNTVFWYRQTMMQGLELLAYFRNRAPLDDSGMPKDRFSAEMPDATLATLKIQPSEPRDSAVYFCASGDQKETQYFGPGTRLLVL.

The chain carries TRBV19 and TRBJ2-3; D is possibly TRBD1 (5 bases). This CDR3 contains 14 residues. Germline V lookup: CDR1 LNHDA, CDR2 SQIVND (reference sequence). The germline V and J ends were trimmed by 9 bases and 0 bases, with 13 bases remaining between them. The CDR3 nucleotides are TGTGCCAGCTCAGTTCAGGGTAGCACAGATACGCAGTATTTT. Residues: CASSVQGSTDTQYF.

The chain combines TRBV6-1 with TRBJ2-7; D uncertain. Germline assignment: CDR1 MNHNS and CDR2 SASEGT. V lost 5 bases, J lost 6 bases, and 8 bases lay in between. This CDR3 is 11 amino acids long. The CDR3 sequence is CASSYVGEQYF. CDR3 DNA sequence: TGTGCCAGCAGTTACGTTGGCGAGCAGTACTTC.

J is TRBJ1-1 and V is TRBV15; D is unresolved. This CDR3 is built from 15 residues. V lost 0 bases and J lost 0, with 8 bases in between. Germline CDR1 LNHNV, CDR2 YYDKDF (reference sequence). The CDR3 reads CATSRDPTLNTEAFF. CDR3 coding DNA: TGTGCCACCAGCAGAGACCCCACACTGAACACTGAAGCTTTCTTT.

J is TRBJ2-1 and V is TRBV11-2; 8 positions agree with TRBD2. The V gene end was trimmed by 5 bases and the J gene end by 9 bases; junction bases not matched to a gene: 15. The CDR3 loop spans 16 amino acids. Per germline, CDR1 SGHAT and CDR2 FQNNGV. The CDR3 DNA reads as TGTGCCAGCAGCGTCATAGCGGGAAGCGGGCCCACTGAGCAGTTCTTC. Amino acids: CASSVIAGSGPTEQFF.

The genes are TRBV27 and TRBJ2-5; D is unclear. V lost 0 bases to trimming and J lost 3 bases, with 5 bases between them. CDR1 and CDR2 from the germline V gene are MNHEY and SMNVEV (reference sequence). The CDR3 totals 13 residues. As DNA, the CDR3 is TGTGCCAGCAGTTTATCGGGAAAAGAGACCCAGTACTTC. Translating gives CASSLSGKETQYF.

Concerning this clone itself: Other nucleotide sequences in the sample specify the same CDR3. V is TRBV4-3 and J is TRBJ2-2; perhaps TRBD2 as D (6 bases). CDR3 length equals 16 residues. CDR1 and CDR2 (germline): LGHNA, YSLEER. Trimming took off 0 bases at V and 6 bases at J, with 14 bases between the two ends. In DNA form, the CDR3 reads TGCGCCAGCAGCCAAGAGGGACTCCCCTTTGCCGGGGAGCTGTTTTTT. Translated, it gives CASSQEGLPFAGELFF.

This clone has a single count. CDR3 sequence: CASSYSGQGRYGYTF. CDR3 coding DNA: TGTGCCAGCAGTTACTCTGGACAGGGGAGATATGGCTACACCTTC. The rearrangement uses TRBV6-5 and TRBJ1-2; 9 nucleotides line up with TRBD1. The V gene end was trimmed by 0 bases and the J gene end by 5 bases; junction bases not matched to a gene: 4. Germline loops: CDR1 MNHEY, CDR2 SVGAGI. This CDR3 is 15 amino acids long.

This chain joins TRBV29-1 and TRBJ2-1; 8 bases are shared with TRBD2. The germline CDR1 and CDR2 sequences are SQVTM and ANQGSEA. The CDR3 sequence is 12 residues long. The J segment lost 5 bases and the V segment lost 7 bases, leaving 4 bases of the junction unmatched. The CDR3 here is CSGGLANNEQFF. CDR3 DNA: TGCAGCGGTGGACTAGCTAACAATGAGCAGTTCTTC.

The DNA of the CDR3 is TGTGCCAGCAGTGAGGGCTGGCAGCAAAGTCAGCCCCAGCATTTT. This encodes CASSEGWQQSQPQHF. V gene TRBV6-1 combines with J gene TRBJ1-5, with D unresolved. Germline assignment: CDR1 MNHNS and CDR2 SASEGT. The CDR3 sequence is 15 residues long. Trimming took 3 bases from V and 6 from J, leaving 15 bases between them.

The CDR3 loop is CASSHGQGLSEAFF. CDR3 in DNA: TGCGCCAGCAGCCATGGACAGGGTTTGTCTGAAGCTTTCTTT. The J gene is TRBJ1-1, the V gene TRBV5-1; TRBD1 agrees at 8 bases. This CDR3 has 14 amino acids. With V trimmed by 4 bases and J by 6 bases, 8 bases remained unmatched. Germline-derived CDR1 and CDR2 are SGHRS and YFSETQ.

The chain recombines TRBV7-3 with TRBJ2-3, with D unclear. Germline loops: CDR1 SGHTA, CDR2 FQGTGA. The V gene lost 3 bases and the J gene lost 6 bases, with 10 bases spanning the gap. This CDR3 is built from 13 residues. CDR3 in amino acids: CASSLSWQDTQYF. The CDR3 nucleotides read TGTGCCAGCAGCTTGTCTTGGCAGGATACGCAGTATTTT.

J is TRBJ1-6 and V is TRBV7-2; 10 bases are shared with TRBD1. V was clipped by 3 bases and J by 10 bases; unmatched bases: 9. The CDR3 length is 16 residues. The germline CDR1 and CDR2 sequences are SGHTA and FQGNSA. The CDR3 DNA reads as TGTGCCAGCAGCTTGTTCTACGGGACAGGGGTCTCACCCCTCCACTTT. It encodes CASSLFYGTGVSPLHF.

This chain uses TRBV9 with TRBJ2-3; 9 bases are a match to TRBD2. V was pared by 4 bases and J by 4 bases, with 16 bases of the junction left unmatched. CDR1 SGDLS and CDR2 YYNGEE come from the germline V gene. CDR3 length: 18 amino acids. For the CDR3, the DNA is TGTGCCAGCAGCCCCCGTGGGGAAGCGGGGGGCATCCCAGATACGCAGTATTTT. As protein: CASSPRGEAGGIPDTQYF.

V gene TRBV5-1 combines with J gene TRBJ2-1, with a weak D call TRBD2 (5 bases). CDR1 SGHRS and CDR2 YFSETQ come from the germline V gene. The V end lost 1 base, the J end lost 3 bases, and 11 bases lay between the germline ends. There are 15 residues in the CDR3. This CDR3 is CASSLPSPNYNEQFF. In DNA form, the CDR3 reads TGCGCCAGCAGCTTGCCTAGCCCAAACTACAATGAGCAGTTCTTC.

This sequence joins TRBV11-2 and TRBJ1-2; D is unclear. Per the germline V gene, CDR1 is SGHAT and CDR2 is FQNNGV. Trimming pared 4 bases from V and 5 bases from J, leaving 11 bases between. This CDR3 has 13 amino acids. The CDR3 nucleotides read TGTGCCAGCAGCTCCCCCCGGGATTATGGCTACACCTTC. Protein product: CASSSPRDYGYTF.

As for this clone: Other DNA sequences within the sample encode an identical CDR3. The rearrangement links TRBV29-1 to TRBJ1-2; D is unclear. There are 12 residues in the CDR3. Trimming removed 4 bases from V and 1 base from J, with 7 bases in between. In germline, CDR1 is SQVTM, CDR2 ANQGSEA. The CDR3 region has the DNA TGCAGCGTTGTTGGCGGTAACTATGGCTACACCTTC. The encoded protein is CSVVGGNYGYTF.

This chain uses TRBV10-3 with TRBJ2-7; 14 bases are a match to TRBD2. The CDR3 covers 16 residues. Germline V CDR1 and CDR2: ENHRY, SYGVKD. After removal of 5 bases from V and 3 bases from J, the junction contained 6 bases not matched to a gene. CDR3 nucleotide sequence: TGTGCCATCAGTCCGGGACTAGCGGGAGACCTCTACGAGCAGTACTTC. Amino acid sequence: CAISPGLAGDLYEQYF.

The rearrangement uses TRBV27 and TRBJ1-2, with D unresolved. The germline V gene encodes CDR1 MNHEY and CDR2 SMNVEV (reference sequence). The CDR3 is 15 residues long. Trimming shortened V by 2 bases and J by 4 bases, and 14 bases separated the two germline ends. In nucleotides, the CDR3 is TGTGCCAGCAGTTTAAAGGCGGGCGGGTCCTATGGCTACACCTTC. Protein: CASSLKAGGSYGYTF.

This clone was detected only a few times. The genes are TRBV30 and TRBJ1-1; 10 bases agree with TRBD1. Germline assignment: CDR1 GTSNPN and CDR2 SVGIG (reference sequence). The CDR3 runs 13 residues. V trimming: 5 bases; J trimming: 4 bases; junction bases outside the gene matches: 4. CDR3 bases: TGTGCCTGGTCCCGGGACAGGGGCACTGAAGCTTTCTTT. It codes for CAWSRDRGTEAFF.

CDR3 protein: CASSESTDTQYF. CDR3 DNA sequence: TGCGCCAGCAGTGAAAGCACAGATACGCAGTATTTT. V gene TRBV10-1 combines with J gene TRBJ2-3, with D hard to call. The germline V and J ends were trimmed by 3 bases and 0 bases, with 1 base remaining between them. The CDR3 sequence is 12 residues long. CDR1 WNHNN and CDR2 SYGVQD come from the germline V gene (reference sequence).

This clone was recorded only once. J is TRBJ1-1 and V is TRBV11-2; D is perhaps TRBD1 (6 bases). The V gene's germline CDR1 is SGHAT and CDR2 FQNNGV. CDR3 length: 14 amino acids. With 3 bases removed from V and 3 bases from J, the gap between germline ends came to 11 bases. CDR3 loop: CASSFNRVYTEAFF. In nucleotides, the CDR3 is TGTGCCAGCAGCTTTAACAGGGTGTACACTGAAGCTTTCTTT.

The chain combines TRBV7-3 with TRBJ2-2; 10 nucleotides line up with TRBD2. Germline CDR1 is SGHTA and CDR2 is FQGTGA. With 5 bases clipped from V and 6 bases from J, the junction kept 6 bases outside the gene matches. CDR3 length equals 15 residues. In DNA, the CDR3 is TGTGCCAGCAGCGCGACTAGCGGGTCTTCCGGGGAGCTGTTTTTT. This codes for CASSATSGSSGELFF.

The chain has TRBV6-5 and TRBJ1-6, with D perhaps matching TRBD1 (6 bases). The germline V and J ends were trimmed by 2 bases and 8 bases, with 10 bases remaining between them. CDR3 length: 14 residues. Germline V gives CDR1 MNHEY, CDR2 SVGAGI. The CDR3 nucleotides read TGTGCCAGCAGTTACAGGGGGAAGGATTCACCCCTCCACTTT. Its translation: CASSYRGKDSPLHF.

This clone has just a few counts. The chain joins TRBV14 to TRBJ1-1; 8 bases are a match to TRBD1. Germline loops: CDR1 SGHDN, CDR2 FVKESK. Unmatched junction bases numbered 1, after V lost 1 base and J lost 3 bases. The CDR3 has 14 amino acids. The CDR3 nucleotides read TGTGCCAGCAGCCAAGGGACAGGGCACACTGAAGCTTTCTTT. Amino acids: CASSQGTGHTEAFF.